The text below deals with one T cell receptor (beta chain). This entry belongs to a study of blood T cell repertoires in COVID-19. The data were produced by immunoSEQ multiplex PCR, yet TCRdb's version contains in-frame clones alone and is incomplete. The sample has 240,000 or so clones, 85% to 90% seen once. The CDR3 has 14 amino acids. V lost 2 bases and J lost 3, with 11 bases in between. CDR1 and CDR2 from the germline V gene are SGHNT and YYREEE (reference sequence). This clonotype was obtained from a woman aged 70-85 years with active or convalescent COVID-19. The sample was peripheral blood. The rearrangement uses TRBV5-4 and TRBJ1-2; TRBD1 is a possible D gene (5 bases). The CDR3 nucleotides read TGTGCCAGCAGCTTCCCGGGGACTGACTATGGCTACACCTTC. Translation gives CASSFPGTDYGYTF.